This T cell receptor (beta chain) was recorded in a study of blood T cells in healthy people across ages. CDR3 size: 12 residues. Trimming cost V 2 bases and J 5 bases, with 4 bases left between them. Primed by a sample-barcoded 5' primer and a J-beta primer mix, a second PCR proceeded for about 6 to 11 cycles. MiXCR, applied by TCRdb to the 5' RACE reads, yields one record per CDR3 protein. Of approximately 600,000 distinct CDR3 sequences in the sample, roughly 53% were seen once. This clonotype has more than one count but fewer than ten. The TCR originated in a man aged 55 to 70 in good health. The specimen sequenced was blood. This chain joins TRBV12-3 or TRBV12-4 and TRBJ2-1; unclear D gene. CDR3 nucleotides: TGTGCCAGCAGTTTAACCCACAATGAGCAGTTCTTC. Protein product: CASSLTHNEQFF.